The 11 T cell receptor beta chains in this list originate from one sample, sequenced in a study of CD8 T cells in Susac syndrome. RNA totalling about 0.45 to 1 ug underwent reverse transcription with random hexamers. TCRdb fed the immunoSEQ multiplex PCR reads into MiXCR, producing one record per CDR3 protein. This sample has over 100,000 distinct CDR3 sequences, with roughly 94% found just once. The source material was CD8+ T cells from PBMCs. These TCRs come from a human donor with Susac syndrome.

The DNA of the CDR3 is TGTGCCAGCAGTACAATTCTCAGCAATGGCTACACCTTC. This translates into CASSTILSNGYTF. The chain recombines TRBV6-6 with TRBJ1-2; D unclear. The germline V and J ends were trimmed by 5 bases and 6 bases, with 13 bases remaining between them. The CDR3 runs 13 residues. Germline V gene data show CDR1 as MNHNY and CDR2 as SVGAGI (reference sequence).

This clonotype is a singleton in its sample. V usage is TRBV11-2 and J usage is TRBJ1-1; no clear D gene. Germline V lookup: CDR1 SGHAT, CDR2 FQNNGV. Trimming took 1 base from V and 4 from J, leaving 4 bases between them. CDR3 size: 12 residues. The CDR3 coding sequence is TGTGCCAGCAGCTTAGTTGCCACTGAAGCTTTCTTT. This sequence encodes CASSLVATEAFF.

The count of this clonotype is one. CDR3 sequence (DNA): TGCGCCAGCAGCCGACGGGACGACAATGAGCAGTTCTTC. Amino acids: CASSRRDDNEQFF. The genes are TRBV5-1 and TRBJ2-1; D could derive from TRBD1 or TRBD2 (5 bases each). CDR3 length: 13 residues. V dropped 4 bases and J dropped 5 bases, with 10 bases sitting between them. CDR1 SGHRS and CDR2 YFSETQ come from the germline V gene.

This chain joins TRBV3-1 and TRBJ2-3; 9 bases are a match to TRBD1. With V trimmed by 4 bases and J by 3 bases, 8 bases remained unmatched. Germline V lookup: CDR1 LGHDT, CDR2 YNNKEL (reference sequence). This CDR3 has 16 amino acids. This chain's CDR3 is CASSRRGDRETDTQYF. In DNA form, the CDR3 reads TGTGCCAGCAGCCGACGTGGGGACAGGGAGACAGATACGCAGTATTTT.

This chain connects TRBV29-1 to TRBJ2-2; D remains ambiguous. The germline V gene has CDR1 SQVTM and CDR2 ANQGSEA. The CDR3 consists of 12 residues. V gave up 3 bases and J gave up 5 bases, with 7 bases separating them. The CDR3 loop reads CSVEVATGELFF. CDR3 coding DNA: TGCAGCGTTGAGGTGGCAACCGGGGAGCTGTTTTTT.

The rearrangement joins TRBV4-1 to TRBJ2-3; unclear D gene. V dropped 0 bases and J dropped 2 bases, with 9 bases sitting between them. The CDR3 has 15 amino acids. Germline lookup yields CDR1 MGHRA and CDR2 YSYEKL. CDR3 DNA: TGCGCCAGCAGCCAAGATCTGGCCCTCACAGATACGCAGTATTTT. Protein: CASSQDLALTDTQYF.

This clonotype has just one count. The CDR3: CASSAQGAEAFF. DNA for the CDR3: TGTGCCAGCAGCGCTCAGGGCGCTGAAGCTTTCTTT. The chain employs TRBV13 and TRBJ1-1; D may be TRBD1 (5 bases). Germline V CDR1 and CDR2: PRHDT, FYEKMQ (reference sequence). With 5 bases removed from V and 6 bases from J, the gap between germline ends came to 10 bases. The CDR3 length is 12 residues.

The CDR3 spells CASSLFRFEQFF. The CDR3 region has the DNA TGTGCCAGCAGCTTATTCAGGTTTGAGCAGTTCTTC. The chain couples TRBV11-2 to TRBJ2-1, with D unclear. The CDR3 spans 12 residues. V dropped 2 bases and J dropped 9 bases, with 8 bases sitting between them. Germline CDR1 reads SGHAT; CDR2 reads FQNNGV.

The chain employs TRBV15 and TRBJ2-7; 9 nucleotides align to TRBD1. This CDR3 region has 17 residues. The J segment lost 1 base and the V segment lost 0 bases, leaving 7 bases of the junction unmatched. Germline loops: CDR1 LNHNV, CDR2 YYDKDF (reference sequence). The CDR3 coding sequence is TGTGCCACCAGCAGAGATGAAGGACAGGGGAGGTCCTACGAGCAGTACTTC. It codes for CATSRDEGQGRSYEQYF. The whole variable domain, remainder taken from reference TRBV15 and TRBJ2-7, is DAMVIQNPRYQVTQFGKPVTLSCSQTLNHNVMYWYQQKSSQAPKLLFHYYDKDFNNEADTPDNFQSRRPNTSFCFLDIRSPGLGDTAMYLCATSRDEGQGRSYEQYFGPGTRLTVT.

This clonotype was detected once. The J gene is TRBJ2-7, the V gene TRBV5-1; D not resolved. CDR3 length equals 13 residues. V was clipped by 0 bases and J by 9 bases, with 13 bases between them. CDR1 is SGHRS, CDR2 YFSETQ, per germline. CDR3 bases: TGCGCCAGCAGCTTGGGGGCGGCCTTGGGGCAGTACTTC. Encoded protein: CASSLGAALGQYF.

The J gene is TRBJ2-3, the V gene TRBV15, with D tentatively TRBD2 (5 bases). CDR1 is LNHNV and CDR2 is YYDKDF in the germline V gene (reference sequence). The CDR3 spans 14 residues. Deletions cut 3 bases from V and 6 bases from J, with 13 bases between. The DNA for the CDR3 is TGTGCCACCAGCAGGGGCCTAGCACCGGATACGCAGTATTTT. Protein sequence: CATSRGLAPDTQYF. Complete variable domain (other parts from reference TRBV15 and TRBJ2-3): DAMVIQNPRYQVTQFGKPVTLSCSQTLNHNVMYWYQQKSSQAPKLLFHYYDKDFNNEADTPDNFQSRRPNTSFCFLDIRSPGLGDTAMYLCATSRGLAPDTQYFGPGTRLTVL.